This note documents a single T cell receptor beta chain sequence. A much larger clone is a single base away; this may be a read error. The data derive from a study of T cells in Graves' hyperthyroidism and ophthalmopathy. Study-wide context: The authors collected peripheral blood at initial diagnosis, before any treatment.

Germline loops: CDR1 KGHDR, CDR2 SFDVKD. This CDR3 region has 14 residues. Authors of the study amplified TCR beta CDR3 regions from RNA transcripts. When the TCR CDR3 underwent first-round RT-PCR, the HTBI primer set was used. One entry per CDR3 protein results from TCRdb running MiXCR on the multiplex PCR reads. The sample records around 400,000 distinct CDR3 sequences, approximately 13% being singletons. The clonotype originates from a woman under 30 with Graves' hyperthyroidism. The material sequenced was blood. The chain has TRBV24-1 and TRBJ2-7; the D gene is possibly TRBD1 (6 bases). CDR3 sequence: CATSDSGHFYEQCF. Here the CDR3 DNA reads TGTGCCACCAGTGACTCGGGACACTTCTACGAGCAGTGCTTC.